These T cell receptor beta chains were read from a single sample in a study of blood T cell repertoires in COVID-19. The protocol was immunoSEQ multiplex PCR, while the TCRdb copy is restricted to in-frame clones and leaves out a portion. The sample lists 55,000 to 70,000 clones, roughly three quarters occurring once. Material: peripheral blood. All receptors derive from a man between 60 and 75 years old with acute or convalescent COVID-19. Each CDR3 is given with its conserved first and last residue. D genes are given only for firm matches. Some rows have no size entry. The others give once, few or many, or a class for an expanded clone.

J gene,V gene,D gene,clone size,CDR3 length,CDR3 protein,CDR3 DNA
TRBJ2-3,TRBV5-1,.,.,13,CASSPVDTDTQYF,TGCGCCAGCAGCCCGGTCGACACCGATACGCAGTATTTT
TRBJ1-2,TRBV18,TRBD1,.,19,CASSPDLVSQGVYNYGYTF,TGTGCCAGCTCACCCGATCTGGTCTCCCAGGGGGTATATAACTATGGCTACACCTTC
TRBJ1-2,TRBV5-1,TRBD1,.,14,CASSSDRGSSGYTF,TGCGCCAGCAGCTCGGACAGGGGAAGCTCTGGCTACACCTTC
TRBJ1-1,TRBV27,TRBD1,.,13,CASRQGVNTEAFF,TGTGCCAGTAGACAGGGAGTGAACACTGAAGCTTTCTTT
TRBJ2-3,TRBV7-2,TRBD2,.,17,CASTFSGGGGRTDTQYF,TGTGCCAGCACCTTTTCCGGTGGGGGGGGACGCACAGATACGCAGTATTTT
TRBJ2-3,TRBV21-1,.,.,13,CASTLGAWDTQYF,TGTGCCAGCACTTTGGGGGCGTGGGATACGCAGTATTTT
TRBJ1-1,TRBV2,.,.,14,CASIVEGGDTEAFF,TGTGCCAGCATCGTTGAGGGAGGGGACACTGAAGCTTTCTTT
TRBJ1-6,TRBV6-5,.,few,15,CASSYGSGSNSPLHF,TGTGCCAGCAGTTACGGGTCAGGATCTAATTCACCCCTCCACTTT
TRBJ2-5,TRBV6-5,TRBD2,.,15,CASSYTSGGEETQYF,TGTGCCAGCAGCTATACTAGCGGGGGCGAAGAGACCCAGTACTTC
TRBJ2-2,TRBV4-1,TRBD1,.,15,CASSLRTGSNGELFF,TGCGCCAGCAGCCTCAGGACAGGGTCGAACGGGGAGCTGTTTTTT
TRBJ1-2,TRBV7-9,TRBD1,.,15,CASSPIIDRAEGYTF,TGTGCCAGCAGCCCAATAATCGACAGGGCCGAAGGCTACACCTTC
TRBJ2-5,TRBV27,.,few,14,CASSRGSFFETQYF,TGTGCCAGCAGTAGGGGAAGTTTCTTCGAGACCCAGTACTTC
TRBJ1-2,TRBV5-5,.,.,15,CASSLEQLANYGYTF,TGTGCCAGCAGCTTGGAACAGCTAGCGAACTATGGCTACACCTTC
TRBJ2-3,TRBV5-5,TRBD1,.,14,CASSQTGITDTQYF,TGTGCCAGCAGTCAGACAGGGATCACAGATACGCAGTATTTT
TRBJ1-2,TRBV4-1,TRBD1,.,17,CASSQRLPGTGDYGYTF,TGCGCCAGCAGCCAGAGGCTACCGGGGACAGGGGACTATGGCTACACCTTC
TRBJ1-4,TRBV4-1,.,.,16,CASSRTTFDTNEKLFF,TGCGCCAGCAGCCGGACTACCTTTGACACTAATGAAAAACTGTTTTTT
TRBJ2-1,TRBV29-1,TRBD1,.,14,CSVARTGSYNEQFF,TGCAGCGTTGCGAGGACAGGCTCCTACAATGAGCAGTTCTTC
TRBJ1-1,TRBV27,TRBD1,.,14,CASSVTDRGTEAFF,TGTGCCAGCAGCGTAACCGACAGGGGCACTGAAGCTTTCTTT
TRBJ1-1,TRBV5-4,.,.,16,CASSFSAVRGRTEAFF,TGTGCCAGCAGCTTTTCAGCTGTCAGGGGACGGACTGAAGCTTTCTTT